This T cell receptor (beta chain) is from a study of shared T cell receptors in the human thymus. V gave up 2 bases and J gave up 0 bases, with 11 bases separating them. The germline CDR1 and CDR2 sequences are SGHDN and FVKESK. This CDR3 spans 16 amino acids. Assay: immunoSEQ multiplex PCR; the TCRdb copy retains only in-frame clones and omits some. The table records 630,000 or so clones, approximately 89% of them present only once. These records were also assigned to another study, of human thymus T cells.

V gene TRBV14 combines with J gene TRBJ1-3; TRBD1 might be the D (6 bases). The sample was thymocytes. The clonotype originates from a boy under two years old with a congenital heart defect. The CDR3 protein is CASSQNRASSGNTIYF. The CDR3 nucleotides are TGTGCCAGCAGCCAAAACAGGGCCTCCTCTGGAAACACCATATATTTT. The full variable domain, completed using reference TRBV14 and TRBJ1-3, is EAGVTQFPSHSVIEKGQTVTLRCDPISGHDNLYWYRRVMGKEIKFLLHFVKESKQDESGMPNNRFLAERTGGTYSTLKVQPAELEDSGVYFCASSQNRASSGNTIYFGEGSWLTVV.